The 13 T cell receptor beta chains presented below share a single source sample, sequenced in a study of shared clonotypes between healthy human individuals. This table comes from immunoSEQ multiplex PCR, and its TCRdb copy is limited to in-frame clones, with some not included. Of 98,000 or so clones listed, 68% are singletons. What was sequenced was memory CD8+ T cells sorted from blood. Stated subset: CD45RO+ cells pooled with CCR7-negative TemRA cells. These receptors were taken from a woman aged 25 to 39 in good health.

The chain is built from TRBV5-1 and TRBJ2-7; no clear D. The CDR3 loop spans 15 amino acids. Germline CDR1 and CDR2: SGHRS and YFSETQ. The V and J ends lost 4 bases and 5 bases respectively, with 19 bases between them. CDR3 in amino acids: CASSIAPRGPNEQYF. In DNA, the CDR3 is TGCGCCAGCAGCATCGCACCTCGCGGCCCCAACGAGCAGTACTTC.

V usage is TRBV28 and J usage is TRBJ2-5; 7 bases map to TRBD1. V shed 5 bases, J shed 5 bases, and the junction held 5 bases outside the gene matches. Per germline, CDR1 MDHEN and CDR2 SYDVKM. The CDR3 contains 13 residues. The CDR3 protein is CASSDRVGETQYF. CDR3 bases: TGTGCCAGCAGTGACAGGGTCGGGGAGACCCAGTACTTC.

This chain joins TRBV19 and TRBJ2-2; D is ambiguous. Looked up from germline, CDR1 is LNHDA and CDR2 is SQIVND (reference sequence). V gave up 3 bases and J gave up 6 bases, with 14 bases separating them. The CDR3 covers 15 residues. The CDR3 reads CASSINSYQSGELFF. CDR3 DNA: TGTGCCAGTAGTATTAACAGCTACCAGTCCGGGGAGCTGTTTTTT.

The chain is built from TRBV30 and TRBJ2-7; TRBD2 matches at 7 bases. The CDR3 totals 13 residues. CDR1 is GTSNPN and CDR2 is SVGIG in the germline V gene (reference sequence). V trimming: 5 bases; J trimming: 3 bases; junction bases outside the gene matches: 7. The CDR3 loop is CAWAGATLYEQYF. The DNA of the CDR3 is TGTGCCTGGGCGGGAGCTACCCTCTACGAGCAGTACTTC.

The V call is TRBV29-1, the J call TRBJ1-2; D unclear. CDR3 length equals 13 residues. Germline lookup yields CDR1 SQVTM and CDR2 ANQGSEA. The germline V and J ends were trimmed by 8 bases and 4 bases, with 17 bases remaining between them. DNA of the CDR3: TGCAGCACTAATCCCCCCCCCGCCTATGGCTACACCTTC. It is translated as CSTNPPPAYGYTF.

The chain is built from TRBV2 and TRBJ1-1, with unresolved D. This CDR3 is 14 amino acids long. CDR1 SNHLY and CDR2 FYNNEI come from the germline V gene. Trimming removed 3 bases from V and 8 bases from J, with 16 bases in between. The CDR3 DNA reads TGTGCCAGCAGTGAGTTGGTGGCCGTTCAGGAAGCTTTCTTT. This codes for CASSELVAVQEAFF.

Details on this clone: The same CDR3 is also encoded by other DNA sequences in this sample. The V gene is TRBV7-9, the J gene TRBJ2-1; TRBD2 matches at 8 bases. From germline, CDR1 is SEHNR and CDR2 FQNEAQ (reference sequence). V trimming: 6 bases; J trimming: 0 bases; junction bases outside the gene matches: 7. This CDR3 contains 16 residues. The CDR3 DNA reads as TGTGCCAGCAGTCCCCGGGGGGGAAGCTCCTACAATGAGCAGTTCTTC. Residues: CASSPRGGSSYNEQFF.

Remarks on this clone: The DNA is omitted, as the CDR3 cannot be located on it reliably, and the CDR3 follows TCRdb's listing. The rearrangement joins TRBV11-2 to TRBJ1-1. 13 amino acids form the CDR3, both terminal residues included. Germline V gene lookup returns CDR1 SGHAT and CDR2 FQNNGV. CDR3 region: CASSFLWNWEAFF.

This clone was counted ten times or more. The chain has TRBV13 and TRBJ2-5; TRBD2 might be the D (6 bases). The tail of the sequence fits TRBJ2-7 better, so the J call may be wrong. In germline, CDR1 is PRHDT, CDR2 FYEKMQ (reference sequence). CDR3 size: 15 residues. The CDR3 DNA reads as TGTGCCAGCAGCTTAGAAGGCGGAGGGACCTACGAGCAGTACTTC. Its protein is CASSLEGGGTYEQYF.

This clone was counted between two and nine times. V usage is TRBV5-1 and J usage is TRBJ2-7, with D maybe TRBD2 (5 bases). The CDR3 extends over 14 amino acids. Trimming took 3 bases from V and 4 from J, leaving 14 bases between them. The germline V gene encodes CDR1 SGHRS and CDR2 YFSETQ. The CDR3 DNA is TGCGCCAGCAGCTGGACCGGGGATAATTACGAGCAGTACTTC. Translated, it gives CASSWTGDNYEQYF. Variable domain in full (rest from reference TRBV5-1 and TRBJ2-7): KAGVTQTPRYLIKTRGQQVTLSCSPISGHRSVSWYQQTPGQGLQFLFEYFSETQRNKGNFPGRFSGRQFSNSRSEMNVSTLELGDSALYLCASSWTGDNYEQYFGPGTRLTVT.

The chain employs TRBV27 and TRBJ2-3; a possible D gene is TRBD1 (5 bases). V was trimmed by 3 bases and J by 0 bases, leaving 13 bases between them. Per germline, CDR1 MNHEY and CDR2 SMNVEV (reference sequence). This CDR3 comprises 16 residues. The CDR3 sequence is CASSFSRAGSTDTQYF. The DNA of the CDR3 is TGTGCCAGCAGTTTCTCCAGGGCCGGCAGCACAGATACGCAGTATTTT.

This clone was seen a single time. The chain carries TRBV7-9 and TRBJ2-7, with a tentative D call TRBD2 (6 bases). The CDR3 extends over 16 amino acids. Trimming took off 4 bases at V and 0 bases at J, with 16 bases between the two ends. Germline V gene sequence: CDR1 SEHNR, CDR2 FQNEAQ (reference sequence). Written as DNA, the CDR3 is TGTGCCAGCAGCTCACAAGCGGGCCGTAGCTCCTACGAGCAGTACTTC. Its protein is CASSSQAGRSSYEQYF. Variable domain in full (rest from reference TRBV7-9 and TRBJ2-7): DTGVSQNPRHKITKRGQNVTFRCDPISEHNRLYWYRQTLGQGPEFLTYFQNEAQLEKSRLLSDRFSAERPKGSFSTLEIQRTEQGDSAMYLCASSSQAGRSSYEQYFGPGTRLTVT.

The chain carries TRBV6-5 and TRBJ2-7, with D perhaps assigned TRBD1 or TRBD2 (5 bases each). Trimming took 1 base from V and 2 from J, leaving 9 bases between them. The CDR3 runs 14 residues. CDR1 and CDR2 (germline): MNHEY, SVGAGI. This CDR3 is CASSYLGETYEQYF. The CDR3 DNA reads as TGTGCCAGCAGTTACTTGGGGGAGACCTACGAGCAGTACTTC.